Listed below are T cell receptor beta chains from one sample, sequenced in a study of technical replicates of blood from a few donors. Assay used: immunoSEQ multiplex PCR; TCRdb lists only in-frame clones, some missing. Among 75,000 to 95,000 clones, approximately 89% were seen once, and the ten largest hold roughly 0.38%. Sequencing was done on a sample of T cells isolated from PBMCs. The receptor source for this set is a human donor in good health. The CDR3 runs from the conserved cysteine through the conserved F or W. A D gene is named only where the DNA matches it firmly. A row's size may be missing; if present it is once, few, many or a size class.

v_call,j_call,clone_size,d_call,cdr3_aa,cdr3_nt
TRBV7-9,TRBJ2-2,-,-,CASSYQGQKDTGELFF,TGTGCCAGCAGCTATCAAGGACAGAAAGACACCGGGGAGCTGTTTTTT
TRBV18,TRBJ2-1,-,TRBD2,CASSPPQLADSYNEQFF,TGTGCCAGCTCACCACCTCAACTAGCGGACTCCTACAATGAGCAGTTCTTC
TRBV19,TRBJ1-2,-,-,CAIYTSYGYTF,TGTGCCATATACACCAGCTATGGCTACACCTTC
TRBV19,TRBJ2-5,-,-,CASSRGEETQYF,TGTGCCAGTAGTAGGGGGGAAGAGACCCAGTACTTC
TRBV11-2,TRBJ1-2,-,TRBD1,CASSRIPDREDGYTF,TGTGCCAGCAGCCGAATACCAGACAGGGAGGATGGCTACACCTTC
TRBV9,TRBJ2-4,-,TRBD1,CASSPTGDAAPNIQYF,TGTGCCAGCAGCCCGACAGGGGACGCCGCACCAAACATTCAGTACTTC
TRBV29-1,TRBJ2-7,-,TRBD2,CSVGLAFTYEQYF,TGCAGCGTGGGACTAGCGTTTACCTACGAGCAGTACTTC
TRBV19,TRBJ1-1,-,-,CASSGNRWFTEAFF,TGTGCCAGTAGTGGAAACAGGTGGTTCACTGAAGCTTTCTTT
TRBV18,TRBJ2-5,-,-,CASSSVPGLTGLVETQYF,TGTGCCAGCTCATCTGTTCCGGGACTGACTGGATTGGTAGAGACCCAGTACTTC
TRBV11-3,TRBJ1-1,-,TRBD1,CASSFGTGLMNTEAFF,TGTGCCAGCAGCTTCGGGACAGGCCTAATGAACACTGAAGCTTTCTTT
TRBV27,TRBJ1-5,-,-,CASSFRGNQPQHF,TGTGCCAGCAGTTTCAGGGGCAATCAGCCCCAGCATTTT
TRBV21-1,TRBJ2-7,-,-,CASSNWLDRGPYEQYF,TGTGCCAGCAGCAATTGGTTGGACAGGGGGCCCTACGAGCAGTACTTC
TRBV19,TRBJ1-5,-,-,CASSSSGLYNQPQHF,TGTGCCAGTAGTTCCTCAGGGTTGTACAATCAGCCCCAGCATTTT
TRBV2,TRBJ2-7,-,-,CASGGYEQYF,TGTGCCAGCGGAGGTTACGAGCAGTACTTC
TRBV7-9,TRBJ1-5,-,TRBD1,CASSPPGTGGQPQHF,TGTGCCAGCAGCCCACCTGGGACAGGGGGACAGCCCCAGCATTTT
TRBV7-6,TRBJ2-5,-,-,CASSLGQETQYF,TGTGCCAGCAGCCTCGGTCAAGAGACCCAGTACTTC
TRBV28,TRBJ1-1,few,-,CASSLLGGSSLFF,TGTGCCAGCAGTTTATTGGGGGGATCTAGCTTGTTCTTT
TRBV9,TRBJ1-2,-,TRBD1,CASSSRPGTGVYGYTF,TGTGCCAGCAGCTCTCGTCCCGGGACAGGGGTCTATGGCTACACCTTC
TRBV29-1,TRBJ2-7,-,TRBD1,CSVEDRDRYEQYF,TGCAGCGTTGAAGATCGGGACAGGTACGAGCAGTACTTC
TRBV28,TRBJ2-1,-,-,CATQGGMEQFF,TGTGCCACCCAAGGGGGTATGGAGCAGTTCTTC
TRBV4-1,TRBJ2-1,-,TRBD2,CASSSGVYNEQFF,TGCGCCAGCAGCAGCGGGGTCTACAATGAGCAGTTCTTC
TRBV4-1,TRBJ2-7,-,TRBD2,CASSQDWTSGSSGQYF,TGCGCCAGCAGCCAAGATTGGACTAGCGGGAGCTCGGGGCAGTACTTC
TRBV18,TRBJ2-7,-,TRBD2,CASSPWTSGTYEQYF,TGTGCCAGCTCACCATGGACTAGCGGGACCTACGAGCAGTACTTC
TRBV4-3,TRBJ2-4,-,-,CASSGAENIQYF,TGCGCCAGCAGCGGAGCGGAAAACATTCAGTACTTC
TRBV6-1,TRBJ1-5,-,TRBD1,CASRRTGVNQPQHF,TGTGCCAGCAGGCGGACAGGGGTCAATCAGCCCCAGCATTTT
TRBV19,TRBJ2-7,-,-,CASSIAAGSYEQYF,TGTGCCAGTAGTATAGCCGCAGGAAGCTACGAGCAGTACTTC
TRBV19,TRBJ1-1,-,-,CASSISGVNTEAFF,TGTGCCAGTAGTATTTCAGGGGTGAACACTGAAGCTTTCTTT
TRBV6-1,TRBJ1-5,-,-,CASIRGGINQPQHF,TGTGCCAGCATAAGAGGAGGAATCAATCAGCCCCAGCATTTT
TRBV19,TRBJ1-5,once,TRBD1,CASSRGQGLGYQPQHF,TGTGCCAGTAGTAGGGGACAGGGGTTAGGTTATCAGCCCCAGCATTTT
TRBV4-3,TRBJ2-7,-,-,CASSQVIAYYEQYF,TGCGCCAGCAGCCAAGTTATTGCCTACTACGAGCAGTACTTC
TRBV29-1,TRBJ1-5,few,-,CSVQESWLEPQHF,TGCAGCGTTCAGGAATCTTGGCTGGAGCCCCAGCATTTT
TRBV28,TRBJ1-4,-,TRBD1,CASSRVPGTGEEKLFF,TGTGCCAGCAGCCGAGTCCCCGGGACAGGGGAGGAAAAACTGTTTTTT
TRBV6-1,TRBJ1-1,-,TRBD1,CASSERGPLNTEAFF,TGTGCCAGCAGTGAAAGGGGGCCCTTGAACACTGAAGCTTTCTTT
TRBV28,TRBJ2-3,-,-,CASSATQGWGTDTQYF,TGTGCCAGCAGCGCTACACAGGGCTGGGGCACAGATACGCAGTATTTT
TRBV14,TRBJ1-1,once,-,CASSQGRNTEAFF,TGTGCCAGCAGCCAAGGGAGGAACACTGAAGCTTTCTTT
TRBV11-3,TRBJ2-1,-,TRBD2,CASRAHLSGSVDNEQFF,TGTGCCAGCAGGGCTCACCTTAGCGGGAGTGTCGACAATGAGCAGTTCTTC
TRBV30,TRBJ2-2,-,-,CAWSEQGWSGELFF,TGTGCCTGGAGTGAACAGGGATGGAGCGGGGAGCTGTTTTTT
TRBV29-1,TRBJ2-2,-,-,CSVTGSRTGELFF,TGCAGCGTAACAGGGTCCCGCACCGGGGAGCTGTTTTTT
TRBV4-2,TRBJ1-1,-,-,CASSQVQTEAFF,TGTGCCAGCAGCCAAGTACAAACTGAAGCTTTCTTT
TRBV28,TRBJ1-2,-,TRBD1,CASSRRTGADGYTF,TGTGCCAGCAGTCGCCGGACAGGGGCGGATGGCTACACCTTC
TRBV4-3,TRBJ2-4,-,TRBD1,CASSPGQGPDIQYF,TGCGCCAGCAGCCCGGGACAGGGGCCCGACATTCAGTACTTC